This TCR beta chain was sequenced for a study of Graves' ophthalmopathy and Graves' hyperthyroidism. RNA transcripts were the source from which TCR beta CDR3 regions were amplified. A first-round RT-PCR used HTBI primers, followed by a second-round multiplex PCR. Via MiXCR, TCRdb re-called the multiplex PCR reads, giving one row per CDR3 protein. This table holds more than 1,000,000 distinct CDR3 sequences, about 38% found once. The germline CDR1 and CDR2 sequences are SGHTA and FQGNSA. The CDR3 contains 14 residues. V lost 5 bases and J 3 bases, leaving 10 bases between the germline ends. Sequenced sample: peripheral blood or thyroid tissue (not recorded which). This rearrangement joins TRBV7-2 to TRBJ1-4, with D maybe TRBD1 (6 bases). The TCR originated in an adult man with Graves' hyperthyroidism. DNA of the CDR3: TGTGCCAGCAGCATTACAGGGCCTAATGAAAAACTGTTTTTT. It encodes CASSITGPNEKLFF. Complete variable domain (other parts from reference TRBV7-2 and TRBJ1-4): GAGVSQSPSNKVTEKGKDVELRCDPISGHTALYWYRQSLGQGLEFLIYFQGNSAPDKSGLPSDRFSAERTGGSVSTLTIQRTQQEDSAVYLCASSITGPNEKLFFGSGTQLSVL.